The T cell receptor beta chain described here comes from a study of T cell changes during pregnancy in multiple sclerosis (dated by TCRdb to between 2019 and 2020). Broadly, across the study: The study examined how the T cell repertoire changed over the course of pregnancy in women with multiple sclerosis.

The library relied on the immunoSEQ multiplex PCR assay. Sourced from immuneACCESS, this table was stored by TCRdb with only in-frame sequences that have V and J called. A share of the clones is absent; for the studies checked, an unresolved V gene accounts for under half, and the remainder has no known explanation. The sample contains around 80,000 clones, 90% to 95% of them found a single time. In total, the top ten clones hold almost 1.5% of the sample. Reading the germline V gene (reference sequence) gives CDR1 SEHNR and CDR2 FQNEAQ. The CDR3 runs 19 amino acids, cysteine and phenylalanine included. Only CDR3 DNA remains: 57 bases, in frame from the first base. V trim: 1 base; J trim: 1 base; unmatched bases: 9. Details on this clone: There is no known antigen for this receptor. Per-base quality was not reported, and no clone a single base away is much larger than it.

This specimen consisted of peripheral blood, obtained before pregnancy. This sequence uses TRBV7-9 and TRBJ1-4; 10 nucleotides in the junction match TRBD1. The receptor was isolated from a female donor with multiple sclerosis, enrolled in a pregnancy study. The DNA is as follows: TGTGCCAGCAGCTTAGGGACAGGGGGAGATCTGGAAACTAATGAAAAACTGTTTTTT. Its translation reads: CASSLGTGGDLETNEKLFF.